This T cell receptor (beta chain) was profiled in a study of cytomegalovirus exposure and HLA in healthy donors. Trimming took 5 bases from V and 7 from J, leaving 9 bases between them. The CDR3 spans 11 residues. The germline CDR1 and CDR2 sequences are SGHTA and FQGNSA. This clone was seen a single time. Its antigen is unknown. TCRdb's copy holds only in-frame clones and misses some; the assay was immunoSEQ multiplex PCR. The sample records roughly 120,000 clones, 88% being singletons. Study-level findings and limits: Reportedly, diagnosis of cytomegalovirus status by the classifier showed high specificity and sensitivity. That first-cohort TCR clusters tended to co-occur in the approximately 110 validation repertoires was found in a later analysis. Among TCR sequences, most were rare, though some public TCRs appeared in many donors.

The receptor was derived from a young woman in good health and CMV-seronegative. Sample: PBMCs. The gene calls are TRBV7-2 and TRBJ2-7, with D unclear. The DNA of the CDR3 is TGTGCCAGCAGCGCCTACGAGGAGCAGTACTTC. Its translation is CASSAYEEQYF. The full variable domain, with the rest looked up from reference TRBV7-2 and TRBJ2-7, is GAGVSQSPSNKVTEKGKDVELRCDPISGHTALYWYRQSLGQGLEFLIYFQGNSAPDKSGLPSDRFSAERTGGSVSTLTIQRTQQEDSAVYLCASSAYEEQYFGPGTRLTVT.